This TCR beta chain was profiled in a study of blood T cell repertoires in COVID-19. Overall study context: T cells, B-cell-depleted T cells, or PBMCs provided the cDNA or gDNA that served as material.

Donors of Cohort 3 who recovered were those that had two negative PCRs, clearance, or symptom resolution. V dropped 7 bases and J dropped 3; count of bases not matched to a gene: 12. CDR3 length: 15 residues. Germline V gives CDR1 MNHEY, CDR2 SMNVEV (reference sequence). TCRdb's copy holds only in-frame clones and misses some; the assay was immunoSEQ multiplex PCR. The repertoire holds some 300,000 clones, roughly 88% seen once, with around 1% in the top ten. The sequence was obtained from a young woman who had recovered from COVID-19. This chain connects TRBV27 to TRBJ2-7; 7 bases are shared with TRBD1. Specimen: PBMCs or T cells enriched from blood (not recorded which). The CDR3 here is CASMVTGTVFYEQYF. In DNA, the CDR3 is TGTGCCAGCATGGTGACGGGGACAGTGTTCTACGAGCAGTACTTC.